This TCR beta chain stems from a study of Tregs in tolerant kidney transplant recipients (dated by TCRdb to the late 2010s). In terms of the full investigation: TCRbeta sequencing was used in the study to identify donor-specific regulatory T cells before combined kidney and bone marrow transplantation, and the identified cells were then tracked after transplant.

Genomic DNA was extracted from sorted cells with the QIAGEN DNeasy Blood and Tissue Kit for TCRbeta CDR3 sequencing. High-throughput TCRbeta CDR3 sequencing, which included PCR amplification with bias correction and internal controls, was done commercially through immunoSEQ. The paper's data handling went like this. Unique productive TCRbeta sequences were defined by CDR3 nucleotide sequence where primers matched, and otherwise by CDR3 amino acid sequence together with Vbeta and Jbeta genes. To correct for sorting error, sequences found in more than one sorted population at a frequency ratio of 2:1 or less were discarded, and the remaining shared sequences were assigned to the population with the higher frequency. Sequences were defined as donor-reactive when expanded at least 5-fold in CFSE-low cells versus unstimulated cells and present at a frequency of at least 0.01% in CFSE-low cells. Repertoire divergence was quantified by Jensen-Shannon divergence using the top 100 TCRbeta sequences ranked by frequency. For samples with multiple sequencing runs, sorting error was corrected in each run separately before the runs were combined. Sourced from immuneACCESS, this table was stored by TCRdb with only in-frame sequences that have V and J called. A share of the clones is absent; for the studies checked, an unresolved V gene accounts for under half, and the remainder has no known explanation. The DNA gave D and trimming, while V, J and clone size come from that table. This sample's table carries fewer than 6,500 clones. 6.7% of the sample rests with the top ten.

Worth noting for this clone: There is no known antigen for this receptor.

The transplants used related donors with nonmyeloablative bone marrow transplantation, and mixed chimerism in the human trials was transient. Unstimulated Tregs (CD4+CD25+CD127-), CD4+ non-Tregs (CD4+CD25-), CD4 and CD8 cells were FACS-sorted from thawed PBMCs. The patients were 4 recipients of combined kidney and bone marrow transplants from the ITN036ST trial, and samples were available only for these trial subjects. Healthy control blood was processed by Ficoll density gradient to PBMCs and cryopreserved; patient PBMCs were collected before and after transplant. The study at large found these results: In tolerant patients, the expansion of donor-specific Tregs was greater than global Treg expansion, suggesting that the expansion was antigen-driven rather than nonspecific. Expanding Tregs with activated donor B cells appeared to identify the most biologically relevant and donor-specific TCRbeta repertoire. PCR primers changed over time for some patients, so nucleotide-level comparison across those patients' samples was not possible. Although technical replication error seemed to be minimal, the question of biological reproducibility was not addressed directly. The study was constrained by small patient numbers, and validation of the findings is required in larger populations and under other immunosuppression protocols.

The receptor was isolated from a human patient who received a combined kidney and bone marrow transplant. After transplantation, some T cells may belong to the graft donor instead of the recipient. The specimen was CD4+ T cells from blood (PBMCs), collected 14 months after the transplant.

CDR3 DNA, as far as it was read: TGCAGTGCTAGAGGGACAGGGGGCGAAAAA. It translates to CSARGTGGEK. The entire CDR3 is CSARGTGGEKLFF. In this chain, TRBV20-1 is recombined with TRBJ1-4; TRBD1 matches 11 bases in the middle. The CDR3 end lies 3 residues beyond the end of the read and is filled in from the germline J gene. CDR3 length: 13 amino acids, cysteine to phenylalanine. The DNA has 30 bases, all within the CDR3, and is read from base 1. V is pruned by 1 base and J by 8 bases, leaving 0 bases of the junction without a gene match. The germline V gene (reference sequence) specifies DFQATT as CDR1 and SNEGSKA as CDR2.